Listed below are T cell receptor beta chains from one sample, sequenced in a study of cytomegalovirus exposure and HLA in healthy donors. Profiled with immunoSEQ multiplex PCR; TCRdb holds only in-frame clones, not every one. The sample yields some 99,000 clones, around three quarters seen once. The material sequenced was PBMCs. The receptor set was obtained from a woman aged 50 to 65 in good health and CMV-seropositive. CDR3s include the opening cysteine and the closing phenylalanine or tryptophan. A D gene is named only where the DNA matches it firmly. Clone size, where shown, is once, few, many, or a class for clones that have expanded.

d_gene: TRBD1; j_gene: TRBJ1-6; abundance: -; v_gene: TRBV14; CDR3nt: TGTGCCAGCAGCCAAGTTGGGACAGGGGGCTGGAGTTCCTATAATTCACCCCTCCACTTT; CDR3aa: CASSQVGTGGWSSYNSPLHF
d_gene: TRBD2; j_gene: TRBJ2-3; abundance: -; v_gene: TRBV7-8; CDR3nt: TGTGCCAGCAGCTCCGCCCGACTAGCGGGAGTGGTAGATACGCAGTATTTT; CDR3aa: CASSSARLAGVVDTQYF
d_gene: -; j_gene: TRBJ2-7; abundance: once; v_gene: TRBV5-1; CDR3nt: TGCGCCAGCAGCTCGACAGTGGCCTACGAGCAGTACTTC; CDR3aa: CASSSTVAYEQYF
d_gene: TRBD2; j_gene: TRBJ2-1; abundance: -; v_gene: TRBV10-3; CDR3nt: TGTGCCATACGGGCTAGCGGGACTGCTAATGAGCAGTTCTTC; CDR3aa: CAIRASGTANEQFF
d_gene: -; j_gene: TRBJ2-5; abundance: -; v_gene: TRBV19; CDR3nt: TGTGCCAGTAGTACTAGGACTACCACCCGTACGGAGACCCAGTACTTC; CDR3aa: CASSTRTTTRTETQYF
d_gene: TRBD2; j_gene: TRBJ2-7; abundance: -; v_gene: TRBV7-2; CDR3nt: TGTGCCAGCAGCGTAGCGACTAGCGGGGGCTACGAGCAGTACTTC; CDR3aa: CASSVATSGGYEQYF
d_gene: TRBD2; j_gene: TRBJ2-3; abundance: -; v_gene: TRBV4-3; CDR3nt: TGCGCCAGCAGCCAAGATCTTGGGGGCGGGGGGCGTGGGGATACGCAGTATTTT; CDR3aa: CASSQDLGGGGRGDTQYF
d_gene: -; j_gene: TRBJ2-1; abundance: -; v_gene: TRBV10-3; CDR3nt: TGTGCCATCAGCCCGGACAGCTACAATGAGCAGTTCTTC; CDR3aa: CAISPDSYNEQFF
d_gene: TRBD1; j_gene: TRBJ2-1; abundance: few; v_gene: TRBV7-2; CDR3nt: TGTGCCAGCAGCTTAAGACAGGGGGCCTACAATGAGCAGTTCTTC; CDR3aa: CASSLRQGAYNEQFF
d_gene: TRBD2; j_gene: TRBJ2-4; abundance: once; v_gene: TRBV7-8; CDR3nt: TGTGCCAGCAGCTTAGAGGCTAGCGGGAGGGGCAGTCAGTACTTC; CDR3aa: CASSLEASGRGSQYF
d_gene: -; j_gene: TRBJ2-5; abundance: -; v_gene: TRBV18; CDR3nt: TGTGCCAGCTCATCCCGGGACTGGCAAGAGACCCAGTACTTC; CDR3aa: CASSSRDWQETQYF
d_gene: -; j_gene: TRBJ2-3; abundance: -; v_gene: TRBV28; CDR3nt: TGTGCCAGCAGTTTAACTAGACCGGGGGATACGCAGTATTTT; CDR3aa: CASSLTRPGDTQYF
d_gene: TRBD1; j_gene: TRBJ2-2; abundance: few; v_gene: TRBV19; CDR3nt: TGTGCCAGTAGTCCCGGGACAGGGTACGGGGAGCTGTTTTTT; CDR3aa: CASSPGTGYGELFF
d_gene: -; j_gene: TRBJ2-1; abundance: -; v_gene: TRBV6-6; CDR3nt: TGTGCCAGCAAACCTGGGCTAGCGTGGTTCAATGAGCAGTTCTTC; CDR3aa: CASKPGLAWFNEQFF
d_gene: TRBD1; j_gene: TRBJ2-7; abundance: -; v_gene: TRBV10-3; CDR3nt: TGTGCCATCAGAGACTCTGGGACAGGGGATAACTACGAGCAGTACTTC; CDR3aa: CAIRDSGTGDNYEQYF
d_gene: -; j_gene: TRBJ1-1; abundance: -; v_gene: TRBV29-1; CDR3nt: TGCAGCGTCGAACGTACATTGAACACTGAAGCTTTCTTT; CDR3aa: CSVERTLNTEAFF
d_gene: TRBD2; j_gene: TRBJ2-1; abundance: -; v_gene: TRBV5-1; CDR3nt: TGCGCCAGCAGCTTGGTTCTAGCGGGGGTCAATGAGCAGTTCTTC; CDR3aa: CASSLVLAGVNEQFF
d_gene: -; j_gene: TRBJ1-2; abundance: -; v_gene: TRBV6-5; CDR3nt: TGTGCCAGCACTCCGACGACAGCTAACTATGGCTACACCTTC; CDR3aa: CASTPTTANYGYTF
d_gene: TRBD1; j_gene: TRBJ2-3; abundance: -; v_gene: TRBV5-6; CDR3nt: TGTGCCAGCAGCTCGACAGGGAGCACAGATACGCAGTATTTT; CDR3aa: CASSSTGSTDTQYF
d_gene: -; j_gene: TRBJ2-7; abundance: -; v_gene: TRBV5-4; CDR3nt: TGTGCCAGCAGCTTGGATGGGGGCCGGACCTCATCCTACGAGCAGTACTTC; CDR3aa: CASSLDGGRTSSYEQYF
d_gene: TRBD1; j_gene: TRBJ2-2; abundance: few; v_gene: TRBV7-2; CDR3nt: TGTGCCAGCCGGCGGGACAGGGCGGGCACCGGGGAGCTGTTTTTT; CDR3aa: CASRRDRAGTGELFF
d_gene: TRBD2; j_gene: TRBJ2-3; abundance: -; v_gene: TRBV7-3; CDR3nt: TGTGCCAGCAGCTTAAGTTTAGCGGGCATCACAGATACGCAGTATTTT; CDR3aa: CASSLSLAGITDTQYF
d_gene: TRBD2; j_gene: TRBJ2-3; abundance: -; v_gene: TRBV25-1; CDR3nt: TGTGCCTCTGGGGAGGGACTAGCGGGAGACGCAGATACGCAGTATTTT; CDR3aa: CASGEGLAGDADTQYF
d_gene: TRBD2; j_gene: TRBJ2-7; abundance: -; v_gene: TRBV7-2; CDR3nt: TGTGCCAGCAGCCGGGACTATCACGAGCAGTACTTC; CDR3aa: CASSRDYHEQYF
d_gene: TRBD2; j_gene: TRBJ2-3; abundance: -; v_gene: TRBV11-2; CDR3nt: TGTGCCAGCAGCACCGGGACTAGCGGTTCCACAGATACGCAGTATTTT; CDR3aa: CASSTGTSGSTDTQYF
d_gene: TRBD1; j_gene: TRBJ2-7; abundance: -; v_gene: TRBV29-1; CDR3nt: TGCAGCGTTGCACAGGGGGCTAAATACGAGCAGTACTTC; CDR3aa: CSVAQGAKYEQYF
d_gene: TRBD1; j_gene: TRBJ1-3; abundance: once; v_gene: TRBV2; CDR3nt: TGTGCCAGCAAGGGACAGCTTGGAAACACCATATATTTT; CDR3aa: CASKGQLGNTIYF
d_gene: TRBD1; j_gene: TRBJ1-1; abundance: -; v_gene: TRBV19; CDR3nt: TGTGCCAGTAGGGGTCTGACAGGGCGGGCTTCCTTT; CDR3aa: CASRGLTGRASF
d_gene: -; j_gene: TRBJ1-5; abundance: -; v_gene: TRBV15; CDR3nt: TGTGCCACCAGCACCTACAGTGGCAATCAGCCCCAGCATTTT; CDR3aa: CATSTYSGNQPQHF
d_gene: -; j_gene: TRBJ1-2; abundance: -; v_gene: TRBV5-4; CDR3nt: TGTGCCAGCAGCCACTCAGGAAGCGGGACCTATGGCTACACCTTC; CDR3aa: CASSHSGSGTYGYTF
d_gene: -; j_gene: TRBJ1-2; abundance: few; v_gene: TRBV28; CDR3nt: TGTGCCAGCAGCCCAACCTTCGCGGGGCAAGGCTACACCTTC; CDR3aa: CASSPTFAGQGYTF
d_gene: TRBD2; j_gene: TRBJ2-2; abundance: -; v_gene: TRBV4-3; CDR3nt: TGCGCCAGCAGCCAAGATCTGCTAGCGGGAGTAACCGGGGAGCTGTTTTTT; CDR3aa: CASSQDLLAGVTGELFF
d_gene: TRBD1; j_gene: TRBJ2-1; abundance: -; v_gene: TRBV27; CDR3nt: TGTGCCAGCAGTTTGGGACAGGGGGCGCGTGAGCAGTTCTTC; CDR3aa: CASSLGQGAREQFF
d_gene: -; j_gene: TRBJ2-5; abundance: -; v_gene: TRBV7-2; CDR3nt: TGTGCCAGCAGCTTAGGAAGGGGGGGCGGGGAGACCCAGTACTTC; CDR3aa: CASSLGRGGGETQYF
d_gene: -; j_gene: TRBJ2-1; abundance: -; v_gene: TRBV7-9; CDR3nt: TGTGCCAGCAGCCCGCGAGGCGGCAGCGGCTACAATGAGCAGTTCTTC; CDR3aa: CASSPRGGSGYNEQFF
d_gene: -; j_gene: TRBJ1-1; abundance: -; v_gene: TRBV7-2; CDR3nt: TGTGCCAGCAGCTTGGACCGGGGGGCCTGGACTGAAGCTTTCTTT; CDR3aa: CASSLDRGAWTEAFF
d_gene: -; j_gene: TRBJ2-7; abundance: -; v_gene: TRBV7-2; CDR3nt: TGTGCCAGCAGCTTCCGCTACGAGCAGTACTTC; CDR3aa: CASSFRYEQYF
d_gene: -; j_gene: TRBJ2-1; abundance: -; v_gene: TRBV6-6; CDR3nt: TGTGCCAGCAGTTCTCCCGCGAGCTCCTACAATGAGCAGTTCTTC; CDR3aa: CASSSPASSYNEQFF
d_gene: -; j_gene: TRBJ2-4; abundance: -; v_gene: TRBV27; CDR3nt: TGTGCCAGCAGTTTAGGCGGGGCGAACAGTCAGTACTTC; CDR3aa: CASSLGGANSQYF
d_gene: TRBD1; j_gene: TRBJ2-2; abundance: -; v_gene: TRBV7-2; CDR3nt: TGTGCCAGCAGCTTAGGGGCCCGACAGGGTCCCGGGGAGCTGTTTTTT; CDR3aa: CASSLGARQGPGELFF
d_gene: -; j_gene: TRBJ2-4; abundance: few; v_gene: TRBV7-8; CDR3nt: TGTGCCAGCAGCTTCCATCGGGGGATTCAGTACTTC; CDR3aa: CASSFHRGIQYF
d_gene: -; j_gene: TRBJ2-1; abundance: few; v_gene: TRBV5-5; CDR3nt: TGTGCCAGCAGCGCCCAGGGTAACTACAATGAGCAGTTCTTC; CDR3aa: CASSAQGNYNEQFF
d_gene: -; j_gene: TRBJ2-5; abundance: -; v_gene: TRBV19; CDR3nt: TGTGCCAGTAGTCCGTGGGAAAGGAGGGGAGAGACCCAGTACTTC; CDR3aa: CASSPWERRGETQYF
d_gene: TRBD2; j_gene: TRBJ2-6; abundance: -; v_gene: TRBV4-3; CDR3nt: TGCGCCAGCAGCCAGGAGGGAGGGTTTAACTCTGGGGCCAACGTCCTGACTTTC; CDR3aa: CASSQEGGFNSGANVLTF
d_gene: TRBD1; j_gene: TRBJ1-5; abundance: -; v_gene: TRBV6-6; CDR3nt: TGTGCCAGCAGCCAACGACAGGGTACTCAGCCCCAGCATTTT; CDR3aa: CASSQRQGTQPQHF